This TCR beta chain was documented in a study of OX40 agonist ivuxolimab in advanced cancers. Overall study context: A mean age of roughly 60 years, range about 20 to 79, was recorded, and approximately 85% were male. Study-wide points: CD8+ T cells showed, on average, more clonal expansion than CD4+ cells.

Of note for this clone: Its cognate antigen is unknown.

Profiled with immunoSEQ multiplex PCR; TCRdb holds only in-frame clones, not every one. This sample has around 44,000 clones; roughly 80% occur once, and the top ten carry 5% to 6.5%. Germline V gives CDR1 MDHEN, CDR2 SYDVKM. The CDR3 has 13 amino acids. The V gene end was trimmed by 6 bases and the J gene end by 6 bases; junction bases not matched to a gene: 4. The clonotype comes from an adult with an advanced solid tumor such as melanoma, head and neck, liver or kidney cancer. The chain has TRBV28 and TRBJ1-5, with TRBD1 matching 8 bases. This specimen was CD4+ or CD8+ T cells sorted from blood, taken in a trial of the OX40 agonist ivuxolimab. CDR3 bases: TGTGCCAGCAGGGACAGGGTACCTCAGCCCCAGCATTTT. Translating it yields CASRDRVPQPQHF.